Listed below are T cell receptor beta chains from one sample, sequenced in a study of T cell repertoires in cytomegalovirus infection. TCRdb reanalysed the reads using MiXCR and keeps one entry per CDR3 protein. The table records some 250,000 distinct CDR3 sequences, 9.1% of them present only once. Material for sequencing was PBMCs. The receptors originated from a human donor in good health (CMV status not recorded). Some clones in this sample may be carry-over from other donors' samples. CDR3s include the opening cysteine and the closing phenylalanine or tryptophan. The D gene is left open where the match is weak. Some rows mark clone size as missing; the rest say once, few, many or name a class of expanded clone.

d_gene: TRBD1
j_gene: TRBJ1-5
abundance: few
v_gene: TRBV7-9
CDR3nt: TGTGCCACTTCGAAGAGGGGGGGACAGAGCAATCAGCCCCAGCATTTT
CDR3aa: CATSKRGGQSNQPQHF

d_gene: -
j_gene: TRBJ2-5
abundance: -
v_gene: TRBV7-2
CDR3nt: TGTGCCAGCAGCTTAGCCCAGGGTAACCAAGAGACCCAGTACTTC
CDR3aa: CASSLAQGNQETQYF

d_gene: TRBD1
j_gene: TRBJ1-2
abundance: many
v_gene: TRBV25-1
CDR3nt: TGTGCCAGCAGTGAACCGTTGACAGGGGGCGATGGCTACACCTTC
CDR3aa: CASSEPLTGGDGYTF

d_gene: -
j_gene: TRBJ2-1
abundance: -
v_gene: TRBV7-9
CDR3nt: TGTGCCAGCAGCTACCACAGGGAACAGCAGTTCTTC
CDR3aa: CASSYHREQQFF

d_gene: -
j_gene: TRBJ2-3
abundance: many
v_gene: TRBV7-3
CDR3nt: TGTGCCAGCAGCTTATCTCCCGACAGACTGAGCACAGATACGCAGTATTTT
CDR3aa: CASSLSPDRLSTDTQYF

d_gene: -
j_gene: TRBJ1-1
abundance: many
v_gene: TRBV19
CDR3nt: TGTGCCAGTAGTGCAGATGGACCGAGAAGAACTGAAGCTTTCTTT
CDR3aa: CASSADGPRRTEAFF

d_gene: TRBD1
j_gene: TRBJ1-2
abundance: many
v_gene: TRBV7-2
CDR3nt: TGTGCCAGCAGCTCGGACAGGGTAGTGGGTATGAACTATGGCTACACCTTC
CDR3aa: CASSSDRVVGMNYGYTF

d_gene: -
j_gene: TRBJ2-1
abundance: many
v_gene: TRBV7-3
CDR3nt: TGTGCCAGCAGCTACAACTCGCAGGGCAATGAGCAGTTCTTC
CDR3aa: CASSYNSQGNEQFF

d_gene: -
j_gene: TRBJ1-5
abundance: many
v_gene: TRBV28
CDR3nt: TGTGCCAGCACCTCGACATTTGGTCAGCCCCAGCATTTT
CDR3aa: CASTSTFGQPQHF

d_gene: -
j_gene: TRBJ1-2
abundance: many
v_gene: TRBV7-2
CDR3nt: TGTGCCAGCAGCTCCAGACAGAGCTATGGCTACACCTTC
CDR3aa: CASSSRQSYGYTF

d_gene: -
j_gene: TRBJ1-6
abundance: many
v_gene: TRBV7-2
CDR3nt: TGTGCCAGCAGCTTAGAGACGGCGGGGGCAGGTTCACCCCTCCACTTT
CDR3aa: CASSLETAGAGSPLHF

d_gene: TRBD1
j_gene: TRBJ2-1
abundance: few
v_gene: TRBV5-1
CDR3nt: TGCGCCAGCAGCTGGGGGACAGGGGAATACAATGAGCAGTTCTTC
CDR3aa: CASSWGTGEYNEQFF

d_gene: TRBD1
j_gene: TRBJ2-7
abundance: -
v_gene: TRBV19
CDR3nt: TGTGCCAGTAAGGCCACCGGGACAGCAGTCTACGAGCAGTACTTC
CDR3aa: CASKATGTAVYEQYF

d_gene: -
j_gene: TRBJ2-7
abundance: -
v_gene: TRBV11-2
CDR3nt: TGTGCCAGCAGCTTCTCACCCTACGAGCAGTACTTC
CDR3aa: CASSFSPYEQYF